Listed below are T cell receptor beta chains from one sample, sequenced in a study of beta chain features in type 1 diabetes. Only in-frame clones appear in the TCRdb table, and some are missing; sequencing was by immunoSEQ multiplex PCR. The sample includes 900,000 or so clones, 15% to 20% of them seen just once. Sequencing used naive CD4+ T cells from blood. Receptors were obtained from a woman under 30 in good health. CDR3s include the opening cysteine and the closing phenylalanine or tryptophan.

>TRBV14
CASSQLGGGTNEKLFF
>TRBV18
CASSSRSLQDTQYF
>TRBV7-2
CASSLRGGYAYEQYF
>TRBV28
CASSFSAGTQYF
>TRBV7-6
CASSQNLGGRETQYF
>TRBV7-9
CASSTVRQGATYGEQFF
>TRBV7-2
CASSFQLAGGPSLFF
>TRBV6-6
CASRTDRLTDTQYF
>TRBV11-1
CASSSHGGGVSNEQFF
>TRBV2
CASSKRESYEQYF
>TRBV11-3
CASSLDRNEQFF
>TRBV7-2
CASSPRTSGNWYGELFF
>TRBV18
CASSPLQGSNQPQHF
>TRBV28
CASRNRGKNIQYF